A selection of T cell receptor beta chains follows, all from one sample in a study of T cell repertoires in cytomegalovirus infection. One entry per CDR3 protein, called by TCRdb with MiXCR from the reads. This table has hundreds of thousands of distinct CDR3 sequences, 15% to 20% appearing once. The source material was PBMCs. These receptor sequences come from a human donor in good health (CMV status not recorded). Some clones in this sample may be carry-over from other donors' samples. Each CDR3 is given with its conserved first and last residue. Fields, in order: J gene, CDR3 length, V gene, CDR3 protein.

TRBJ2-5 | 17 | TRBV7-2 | CASNPRRTSGIQETQYF
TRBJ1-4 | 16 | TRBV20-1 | CSARGLKYATNEKLFF
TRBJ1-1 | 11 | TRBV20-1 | CSAGGRTEAFF
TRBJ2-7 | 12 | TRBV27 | CASRGGGGEQYF
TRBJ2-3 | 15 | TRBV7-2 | CASSSSGIRTDTQYF
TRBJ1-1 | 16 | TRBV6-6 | CASIPTRTGRDTEAFF
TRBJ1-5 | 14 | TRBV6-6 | CASSDEGEYQPQHF
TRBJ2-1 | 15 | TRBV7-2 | CASSLTRDSNNEQFF
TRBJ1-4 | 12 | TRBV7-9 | CASSFRDEKLFF
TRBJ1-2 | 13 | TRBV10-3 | CAIRGTDTRGYTF
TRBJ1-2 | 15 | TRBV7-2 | CASSLRRGPDYGYTF
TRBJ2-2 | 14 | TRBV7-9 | CAAIRPPNTGELFF
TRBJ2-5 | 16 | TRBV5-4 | CASSSTGTGDRETQYF
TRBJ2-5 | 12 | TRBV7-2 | CASSLYQETQYF
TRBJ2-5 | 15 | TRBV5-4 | CASSQTGQIQETQYF
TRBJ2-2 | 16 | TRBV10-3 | CAISGTSGRATGELFF